The clone carrying this TCR beta chain is a singleton in its sample. V gave up 1 base and J gave up 5 bases, with 10 bases separating them. Germline assignment: CDR1 SGDLS and CDR2 YYNGEE. This CDR3 region has 14 residues. The entry originates in a study of blood T cell repertoires in COVID-19. TCRdb's table, derived via immunoSEQ multiplex PCR, lists solely in-frame clones and lacks some. The sample holds 100,000 to 150,000 clones, around 76% seen once. The receptor's source is a man in his sixties with acute or convalescent COVID-19. The V call is TRBV9, the J call TRBJ2-1, with a weak D call TRBD1 (5 bases). Input material: peripheral blood. In DNA, the CDR3 is TGTGCCAGCAGCGTATGGGGCCCCGACAATGAGCAGTTCTTC. It yields the protein CASSVWGPDNEQFF.